Described below is a single T cell receptor beta chain sequence and its context. What it binds is unknown. Patients were ruled out by autoimmune disease history or systemic immunosuppression. The sample is drawn from a study of OX40 agonist ivuxolimab in advanced cancers. Findings and limits, study-wide: Also showing low normalized T-cell clonal expansion were some of the nonresponders. At doses 0.1 to 3.0 mg/kg, CD4+ and CD8+ clones expanded.

Deletions cut 4 bases from V and 3 bases from J, with 7 bases between. Germline V CDR1 and CDR2: MNHNS, SASEGT. The CDR3 is 12 residues long. The assay was immunoSEQ multiplex PCR, and TCRdb's table has in-frame clones only and misses some. In the table there are roughly 70,000 clones, approximately 83% of which are singletons. The chain recombines TRBV6-1 with TRBJ2-7, with D uncertain. This clonotype was obtained from an adult with an advanced solid tumor such as melanoma, head and neck, liver or kidney cancer. The material sequenced was CD4+ or CD8+ T cells sorted from blood, taken in a trial of the OX40 agonist ivuxolimab. This chain's CDR3 is CASSGPVYEQYF. The CDR3 nucleotides read TGTGCCAGCAGTGGCCCAGTCTACGAGCAGTACTTC.